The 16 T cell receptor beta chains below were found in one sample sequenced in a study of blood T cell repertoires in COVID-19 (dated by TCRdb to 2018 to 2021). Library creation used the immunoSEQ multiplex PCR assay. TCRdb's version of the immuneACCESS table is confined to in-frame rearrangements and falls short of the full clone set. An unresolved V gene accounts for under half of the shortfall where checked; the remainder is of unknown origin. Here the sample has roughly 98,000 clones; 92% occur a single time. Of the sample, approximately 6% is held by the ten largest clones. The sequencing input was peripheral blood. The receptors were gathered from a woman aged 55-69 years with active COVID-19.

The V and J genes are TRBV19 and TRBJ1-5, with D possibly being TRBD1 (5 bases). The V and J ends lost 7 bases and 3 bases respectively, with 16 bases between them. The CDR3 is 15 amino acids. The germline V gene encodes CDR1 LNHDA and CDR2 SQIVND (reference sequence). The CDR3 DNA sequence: TGTGCCAGTACCGGGGGAAGTGTGGTCAATCAGCCCCAGCATTTT. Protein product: CASTGGSVVNQPQHF.

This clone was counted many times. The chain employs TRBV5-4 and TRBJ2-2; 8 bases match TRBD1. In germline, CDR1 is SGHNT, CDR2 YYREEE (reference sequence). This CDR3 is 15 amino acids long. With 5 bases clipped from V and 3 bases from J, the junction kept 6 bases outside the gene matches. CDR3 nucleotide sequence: TGTGCCAGCAGTCTGACAGGGGTATACACCGGGGAGCTGTTTTTT. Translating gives CASSLTGVYTGELFF.

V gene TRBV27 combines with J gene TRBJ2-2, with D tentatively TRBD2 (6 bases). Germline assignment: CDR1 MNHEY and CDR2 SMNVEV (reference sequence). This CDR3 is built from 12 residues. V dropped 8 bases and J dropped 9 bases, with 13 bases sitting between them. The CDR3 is CASPGGSRELFF. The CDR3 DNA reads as TGTGCCAGCCCTGGGGGGAGCCGGGAGCTGTTTTTT.

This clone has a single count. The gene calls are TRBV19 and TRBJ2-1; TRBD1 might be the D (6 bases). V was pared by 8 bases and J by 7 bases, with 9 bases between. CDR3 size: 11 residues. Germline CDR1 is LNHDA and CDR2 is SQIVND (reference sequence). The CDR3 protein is CASQDRNEQFF. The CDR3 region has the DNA TGTGCCAGTCAAGACAGGAATGAGCAGTTCTTC.

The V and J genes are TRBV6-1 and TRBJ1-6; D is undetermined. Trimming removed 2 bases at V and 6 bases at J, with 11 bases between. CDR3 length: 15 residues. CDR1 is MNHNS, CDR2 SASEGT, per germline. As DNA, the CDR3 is TGTGCCAGCAGTGAATCGTTGCGGGGTAATTCACCCCTCCACTTT. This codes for CASSESLRGNSPLHF.

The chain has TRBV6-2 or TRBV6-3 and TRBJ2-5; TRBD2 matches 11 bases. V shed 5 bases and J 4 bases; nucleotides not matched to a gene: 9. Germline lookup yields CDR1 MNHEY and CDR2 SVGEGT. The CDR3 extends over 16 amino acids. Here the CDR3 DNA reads TGTGCCAGCAGTGGATCGCTAGCGGGGGGTGGAGAGACCCAGTACTTC. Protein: CASSGSLAGGGETQYF.

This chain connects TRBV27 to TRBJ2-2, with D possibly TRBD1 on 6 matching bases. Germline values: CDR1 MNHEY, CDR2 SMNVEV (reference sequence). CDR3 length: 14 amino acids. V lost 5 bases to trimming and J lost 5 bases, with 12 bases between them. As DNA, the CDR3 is TGTGCCAGCAGTCAACAAGGGGGAACCGGGGAGCTGTTTTTT. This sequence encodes CASSQQGGTGELFF.

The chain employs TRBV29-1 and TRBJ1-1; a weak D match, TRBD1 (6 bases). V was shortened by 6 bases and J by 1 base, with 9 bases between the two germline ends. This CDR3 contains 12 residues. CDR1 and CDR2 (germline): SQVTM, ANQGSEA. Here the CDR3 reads CSVSTGNTEAFF. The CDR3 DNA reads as TGCAGCGTCTCGACAGGGAACACTGAAGCTTTCTTT.

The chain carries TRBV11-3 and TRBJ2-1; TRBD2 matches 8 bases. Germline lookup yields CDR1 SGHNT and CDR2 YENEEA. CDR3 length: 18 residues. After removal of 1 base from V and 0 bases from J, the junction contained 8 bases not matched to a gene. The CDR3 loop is CASSLGPGGDNSYNEQFF. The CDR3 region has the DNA TGTGCCAGCAGCTTAGGACCCGGGGGGGACAACTCCTACAATGAGCAGTTCTTC.

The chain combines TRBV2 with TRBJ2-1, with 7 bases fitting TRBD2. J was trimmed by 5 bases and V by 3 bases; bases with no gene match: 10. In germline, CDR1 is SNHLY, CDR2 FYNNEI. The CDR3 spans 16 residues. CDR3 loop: CASSEGGSWLNNEQFF. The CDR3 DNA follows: TGTGCCAGCAGTGAGGGCGGGAGCTGGCTTAACAATGAGCAGTTCTTC.

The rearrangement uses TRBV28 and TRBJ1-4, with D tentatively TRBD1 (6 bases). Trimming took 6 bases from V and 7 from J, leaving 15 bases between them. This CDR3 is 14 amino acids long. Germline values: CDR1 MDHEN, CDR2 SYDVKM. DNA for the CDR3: TGTGCCAGCAGCTCAGGACAGAATAGTGAAAAACTGTTTTTT. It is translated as CASSSGQNSEKLFF.

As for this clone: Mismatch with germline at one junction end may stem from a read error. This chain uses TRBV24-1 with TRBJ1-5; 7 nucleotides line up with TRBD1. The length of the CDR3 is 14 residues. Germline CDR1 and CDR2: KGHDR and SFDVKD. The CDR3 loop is CATRRDRENRPQHF. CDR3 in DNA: TGTGCCACCAGGAGGGACAGAGAGAATCGGCCCCAGCATTTT.

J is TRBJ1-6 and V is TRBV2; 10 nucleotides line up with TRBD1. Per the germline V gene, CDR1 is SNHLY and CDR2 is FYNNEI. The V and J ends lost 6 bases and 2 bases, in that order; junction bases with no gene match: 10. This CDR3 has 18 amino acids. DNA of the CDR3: TGTGCCAGCAGCTCGGGACAGGGGTGGGGGGCCTATAATTCACCCCTCCACTTT. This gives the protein CASSSGQGWGAYNSPLHF.

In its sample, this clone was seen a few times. The CDR3 region has the DNA TGTGCCAGCAGCTTAGCACAGGGCCAGCCCCAGCATTTT. This codes for CASSLAQGQPQHF. The genes are TRBV7-9 and TRBJ1-5; weak D call: TRBD1 (6 bases). V was trimmed by 0 bases and J by 7 bases, leaving 7 bases between them. From germline, CDR1 is SEHNR and CDR2 FQNEAQ (reference sequence). The CDR3 contains 13 residues.

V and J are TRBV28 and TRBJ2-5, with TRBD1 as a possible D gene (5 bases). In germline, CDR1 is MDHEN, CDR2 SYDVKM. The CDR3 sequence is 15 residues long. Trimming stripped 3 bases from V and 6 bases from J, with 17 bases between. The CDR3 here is CASSLLLEAGKTQYF. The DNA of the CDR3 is TGTGCCAGCAGTTTGCTTCTCGAGGCAGGGAAGACCCAGTACTTC.

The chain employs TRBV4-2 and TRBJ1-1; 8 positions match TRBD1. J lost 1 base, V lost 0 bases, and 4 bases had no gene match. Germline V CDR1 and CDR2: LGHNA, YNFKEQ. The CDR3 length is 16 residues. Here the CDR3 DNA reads TGTGCCAGCAGCCAAGACCCTGACAGGGGGAACACTGAAGCTTTCTTT. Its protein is CASSQDPDRGNTEAFF.